The next 12 T cell receptor beta chains were all read from a single sample in a study of blood T cell repertoires in COVID-19 (dated by TCRdb to 2020 to 2022). The library was produced with the immunoSEQ multiplex PCR assay. The clones in this table, taken by TCRdb from immuneACCESS, are in-frame only. Not every clone is retained; where verified, under half of the shortfall comes from an unresolved V gene, and the cause of the rest is unknown. Across this sample there are some 210,000 clones, with around 81% seen only once. The ten largest clonotypes hold 4.3% of the sample. Sample: PBMCs or T cells enriched from blood (not recorded which). The receptors here all came from a man aged 30 to 45 with acute COVID-19.

V and J are TRBV3-1 (or the pseudogene TRBV3-2) and TRBJ2-2; no clear D. Germline V gives CDR1 LGHDT, CDR2 YNNKEL (reference sequence). This CDR3 comprises 15 residues. Trimming removed 1 base at V and 1 base at J, with 7 bases between. The CDR3 spells CASSQGLLNTGELFF. The CDR3 nucleotides read TGTGCCAGCAGCCAAGGTCTCTTGAACACCGGGGAGCTGTTTTTT.

J is TRBJ1-5 and V is TRBV28; tentatively, D is TRBD1 (6 bases). V shed 1 base and J shed 2 bases, with 9 bases lying between them. The CDR3 sequence is 15 residues long. Looked up from germline, CDR1 is MDHEN and CDR2 is SYDVKM. The CDR3 nucleotides are TGTGCCAGCAGTTTATCTGGGGGCGGCAATCAGCCCCAGCATTTT. Residues: CASSLSGGGNQPQHF.

Concerning this clone: Other DNA sequences from this sample encode an identical CDR3 as well. The rearrangement joins TRBV4-1 to TRBJ2-2; possibly TRBD2 for D (6 bases). Germline V lookup: CDR1 MGHRA, CDR2 YSYEKL. Between the trimmed V and J ends, which lost 0 bases and 4 bases, there was a span of 9 bases. The CDR3 consists of 15 residues. CDR3 bases: TGCGCCAGCAGCCAAGACCGAGCGGGCACCGGGGAGCTGTTTTTT. It translates to CASSQDRAGTGELFF.

The rearrangement joins TRBV9 to TRBJ1-1, with D possibly being TRBD1 (5 bases). V was cut by 0 bases and J by 0 bases, with 9 bases left in between. The CDR3 loop spans 15 amino acids. Germline V gives CDR1 SGDLS, CDR2 YYNGEE. CDR3 nucleotide sequence: TGTGCCAGCAGCGTAGGCGGGGACCTGAACACTGAAGCTTTCTTT. Translating it yields CASSVGGDLNTEAFF. The variable domain in full, completed from reference TRBV9 and TRBJ1-1, reads DSGVTQTPKHLITATGQRVTLRCSPRSGDLSVYWYQQSLDQGLQFLIQYYNGEERAKGNILERFSAQQFPDLHSELNLSSLELGDSALYFCASSVGGDLNTEAFFGQGTRLTVV.

CDR3: CASSFHRGLNTEAFF. The CDR3 DNA sequence: TGTGCCAGCAGCTTCCACAGGGGGTTGAACACTGAAGCTTTCTTT. This rearrangement joins TRBV5-4 to TRBJ1-1; 8 bases fit TRBD1. J was trimmed by 0 bases and V by 2 bases; bases with no gene match: 3. The CDR3 is 15 residues long. Germline V gives CDR1 SGHNT, CDR2 YYREEE (reference sequence).

A word on this clone: At the DNA level, this CDR3 is encoded by other sequences in the same sample as well. The chain joins TRBV5-1 to TRBJ1-1; D possibly corresponds to TRBD1 (5 bases). With 4 bases removed from V and 0 bases from J, the gap between germline ends came to 10 bases. The CDR3 extends over 14 amino acids. From germline, CDR1 is SGHRS and CDR2 YFSETQ. CDR3: CASSLGGLNTEAFF. The DNA for the CDR3 is TGCGCCAGCAGCCTCGGGGGACTGAACACTGAAGCTTTCTTT.

This rearrangement joins TRBV5-4 to TRBJ2-7, with 8 bases that match TRBD1. V was pared by 4 bases and J by 5 bases, with 11 bases of the junction left unmatched. CDR1 is SGHNT, CDR2 YYREEE, per germline (reference sequence). The CDR3 contains 15 residues. The CDR3 coding sequence is TGTGCCAGCAGCCGGTCAGGGGGCGAACAGGACGAGCAGTACTTC. It is translated as CASSRSGGEQDEQYF.

The genes are TRBV5-1 and TRBJ2-3; tentative D call: TRBD2 (5 bases). V lost 0 bases and J 2 bases, leaving 10 bases between the germline ends. CDR1 and CDR2 (germline): SGHRS, YFSETQ. The CDR3 runs 15 residues. The CDR3 region is CASSLVGSDTDTQYF. CDR3 sequence (DNA): TGCGCCAGCAGCTTGGTGGGGAGTGACACAGATACGCAGTATTTT. The whole variable domain, filled in from reference TRBV5-1 and TRBJ2-3, reads KAGVTQTPRYLIKTRGQQVTLSCSPISGHRSVSWYQQTPGQGLQFLFEYFSETQRNKGNFPGRFSGRQFSNSRSEMNVSTLELGDSALYLCASSLVGSDTDTQYFGPGTRLTVL.

The CDR3 protein is CASSRSGIGRSSYEQYF. The CDR3, as DNA: TGTGCCAGCAGCCGAAGCGGTATCGGAAGGAGCTCCTACGAGCAGTACTTC. V and J are TRBV28 and TRBJ2-7, with D perhaps matching TRBD2 (5 bases). V dropped 6 bases and J dropped 0 bases, with 21 bases sitting between them. CDR1 is MDHEN and CDR2 is SYDVKM in the germline V gene. The CDR3 spans 17 residues.

The V and J genes are TRBV6-5 and TRBJ2-5, with D perhaps TRBD1 (6 bases). The CDR3 is made up of 14 amino acids. The V end was cut by 6 bases, the J end by 5 bases, with 16 bases between. Germline V gene data show CDR1 as MNHEY and CDR2 as SVGAGI. CDR3: CASSPQQGWETQYF. CDR3 DNA sequence: TGTGCCAGCAGCCCCCAACAGGGTTGGGAGACCCAGTACTTC.

This chain links TRBV27 with TRBJ1-2; D is ambiguous. Germline values: CDR1 MNHEY, CDR2 SMNVEV (reference sequence). Trimming took 6 bases from V and 0 from J, leaving 11 bases between them. This CDR3 is 14 amino acids long. CDR3 sequence reads: CASRPGSPNYGYTF. In nucleotides, the CDR3 is TGTGCCAGCAGACCCGGGTCACCTAACTATGGCTACACCTTC.

The chain is built from TRBV10-3 and TRBJ1-2; 7 bases map to TRBD1. Per germline, CDR1 ENHRY and CDR2 SYGVKD. This CDR3 comprises 13 residues. The trim removed 4 bases at V and 4 bases at J, leaving 3 bases unmatched. The DNA of the CDR3 is TGTGCCATCAGTGGTGACAGGGTCTATGGCTACACCTTC. It specifies CAISGDRVYGYTF.